The entry below describes one TCR beta chain. These data belong to a study of technical replicates of blood from a few donors. Looked up from germline, CDR1 is SGHTA and CDR2 is FQGTGA. This CDR3 is built from 15 residues. Trimming cost V 2 bases and J 5 bases, with 14 bases left between them. Repertoires were generated with immunoSEQ multiplex PCR, while TCRdb's copy carries only in-frame clones and drops some. The table records tens of thousands of clones, nearly 96% of them present only once. The sequence derives from a human donor in good health. The sequenced sample was T cells isolated from PBMCs. The V call is TRBV7-3, the J call TRBJ2-3, with unresolved D. The CDR3 reads CASSLDSWLGDTQYF. The CDR3 nucleotides read TGTGCCAGCAGCTTAGACTCCTGGTTAGGAGATACGCAGTATTTT.